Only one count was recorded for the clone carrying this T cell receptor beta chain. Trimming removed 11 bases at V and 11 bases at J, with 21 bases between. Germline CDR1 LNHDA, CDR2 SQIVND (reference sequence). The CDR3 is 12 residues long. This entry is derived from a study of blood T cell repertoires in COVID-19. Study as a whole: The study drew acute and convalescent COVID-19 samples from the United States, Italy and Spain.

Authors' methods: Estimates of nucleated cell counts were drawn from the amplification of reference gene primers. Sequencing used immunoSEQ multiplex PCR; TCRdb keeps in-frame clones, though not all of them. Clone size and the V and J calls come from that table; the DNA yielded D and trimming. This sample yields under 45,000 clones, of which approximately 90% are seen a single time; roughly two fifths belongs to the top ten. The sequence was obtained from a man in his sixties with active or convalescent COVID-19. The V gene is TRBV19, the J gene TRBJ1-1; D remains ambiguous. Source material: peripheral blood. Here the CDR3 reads CALGPEGEEAFF. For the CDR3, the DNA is TGTGCCCTCGGTCCAGAGGGAGAAGAGGCTTTCTTT.